This is a list of T cell receptor beta chains from one sample in a study of blood T cell repertoires in COVID-19. Clones were sequenced by immunoSEQ multiplex PCR, and TCRdb holds only the in-frame ones, with some missing. The sample lists about 190,000 clones, around nine tenths occurring once. Sequenced input: peripheral blood. The receptor source for this set is a man under 40 with acute or convalescent COVID-19. Each CDR3 is given with its conserved first and last residue. D genes are given only for firm matches. Expanded clones get a size class; other rows say once, few or many, or leave the size out.

>TRBJ2-1|TRBV19|-|TRBD2
TGTGCCAGTAGTATCGGACTAGTCCCCTACAATGAGCAGTTCTTC
CASSIGLVPYNEQFF
>TRBJ2-5|TRBV5-1|-|-
TGCGCCAGCAGCTTGCCGTTTCCCCCCCAAGAGACCCAGTACTTC
CASSLPFPPQETQYF
>TRBJ2-3|TRBV7-9|-|TRBD2
TGTGCCAGCAGCTTAGTGTCGGCTAGCGGGGGGGAGACGCAGTATTTT
CASSLVSASGGETQYF
>TRBJ1-2|TRBV12-5|-|-
TGTGCTAGTGGTTTGGTAGTTGCAGGGCCTATCGATGGCTACACCTTC
CASGLVVAGPIDGYTF
>TRBJ2-3|TRBV11-3|-|TRBD2
TGTGCCAGCAGCTTAGTCGGGACTAGCGCCCACACAGATACGCAGTATTTT
CASSLVGTSAHTDTQYF
>TRBJ2-2|TRBV12-3/TRBV12-4|-|-
TGTGCCAGCAGTCCCCCAGTCGGGGAGCTGTTTTTT
CASSPPVGELFF
>TRBJ2-5|TRBV5-6|-|TRBD1
TGTGCCAGCAGCTGGGGACAGGGGGAGACCCAGTACTTC
CASSWGQGETQYF
>TRBJ2-2|TRBV27|-|TRBD1
TGTGCCAGCAATCCGGGACAGGGATTATATTTTGACACCGGGGAGCTGTTTTTT
CASNPGQGLYFDTGELFF
>TRBJ1-6|TRBV30|-|TRBD1
TGTGCCTGGAGCTCCGGGACAGGCAATTCACCCCTCCACTTT
CAWSSGTGNSPLHF
>TRBJ1-2|TRBV9|-|-
TGTGCCAGCAGCGTAGACCAGGGAGGGGGCTACACCTTC
CASSVDQGGGYTF
>TRBJ2-1|TRBV9|once|-
TGTGCCAGCAGCGTAGACGGTCACTCCTACAATGAGCAGTTCTTC
CASSVDGHSYNEQFF
>TRBJ2-5|TRBV4-2|-|TRBD2
TGTGCCAGCAGCCAAGGGCTAGCGGGAGGAGAGACCCAGTACTTC
CASSQGLAGGETQYF
>TRBJ2-1|TRBV27|-|TRBD2
TGTGCCAGCAGTCCTAGACTAGCAAGTGGTGAGCAGTTCTTC
CASSPRLASGEQFF
>TRBJ1-5|TRBV3-1/TRBV3-2|-|TRBD1
TGTGCCAGCAGCCAAGTGGGCAGGGGGGATCAGCCCCAGCATTTT
CASSQVGRGDQPQHF
>TRBJ1-1|TRBV28|few|-
TGTGCCAGCGGGACACTAGGGGTCAGGGTACACACTGAAGCTTTCTTT
CASGTLGVRVHTEAFF
>TRBJ1-3|TRBV7-9|-|-
TGTGCCAGCAGCTTAGTTGAGGCTGGAAACACCATATATTTT
CASSLVEAGNTIYF
>TRBJ1-1|TRBV28|-|-
TGTGCCAGCAGTTTCGGGGACACTGAAGCTTTCTTT
CASSFGDTEAFF
>TRBJ2-7|TRBV18|-|-
TGTGCCAGCTCACCGGTGACAGGCCGACCCTACGAGCAGTACTTC
CASSPVTGRPYEQYF
>TRBJ1-1|TRBV27|-|-
TGTGCCACTTCCCCGCGGGGCCTGAACACTGAAGCTTTCTTT
CATSPRGLNTEAFF
>TRBJ1-2|TRBV7-8|-|TRBD1
TGTGCCAGCAGCTCCCCAACGGACAGGGCGTATGGCTACACCTTC
CASSSPTDRAYGYTF
>TRBJ2-7|TRBV15|-|TRBD1
TGTGCCACTTCCTCCCCGGGGACAGGTTCCTACGAGCAGTACTTC
CATSSPGTGSYEQYF
>TRBJ1-2|TRBV7-3|-|TRBD1
TGTGCCAGCAGCTCCGGGACAGGGGACGGCTACACCTTC
CASSSGTGDGYTF
>TRBJ1-1|TRBV5-6|-|-
TGTGCCAGCAGCTCACAAACAGCGAACACTGAAGCTTTCTTT
CASSSQTANTEAFF
>TRBJ1-1|TRBV7-3|-|-
TGTGCCAGCAGCTTAAAGGCAGGGGACACTGAAGCTTTCTTT
CASSLKAGDTEAFF
>TRBJ1-1|TRBV28|-|-
TGTGCCAGCAGTTTACGGGGAACTGAAGCTTTCTTT
CASSLRGTEAFF
>TRBJ1-5|TRBV28|-|-
TGTGCCAGCAGAAGGAGTCATCAGCCCCAGCATTTT
CASRRSHQPQHF
>TRBJ1-2|TRBV5-6|-|-
TGTGCCAGCAGCACTGACAGCAACTATGGCTACACCTTC
CASSTDSNYGYTF
>TRBJ2-7|TRBV18|once|-
TGTGCCAGCTCACCAATCCGGGAAGGCGAGCAGTACTTC
CASSPIREGEQYF
>TRBJ1-6|TRBV4-1|-|-
TGCGCCAGCAGCCCATACCTGGACAGTGGAAATTCACCCCTCCACTTT
CASSPYLDSGNSPLHF
>TRBJ2-1|TRBV12-3/TRBV12-4|once|-
TGTGCCAGCAGTCCCCAATCCTACAATGAGCAGTTCTTC
CASSPQSYNEQFF
>TRBJ2-1|TRBV3-1/TRBV3-2|-|-
TGTGCCAGCAGCCAAGTTGGCACGGGTTACAATGAGCAGTTCTTC
CASSQVGTGYNEQFF
>TRBJ1-1|TRBV5-4|-|TRBD1
TGTGCCAGCAGCCCGGGACAGGGGACCGGGGCTGAAGCTTTCTTT
CASSPGQGTGAEAFF
>TRBJ2-2|TRBV3-1/TRBV3-2|-|-
TGTGCCAGCAGCCAACATGAGGGCCCCGGGGAGCTGTTTTTT
CASSQHEGPGELFF
>TRBJ2-3|TRBV20-1|-|-
TGCAGTGCTAGTTTATTCGGCACAGATACGCAGTATTTT
CSASLFGTDTQYF
>TRBJ1-1|TRBV18|-|-
TGTGCCAGCTCCCTAGAGGGCAGTGAAGCTTTCTTT
CASSLEGSEAFF
>TRBJ2-1|TRBV27|-|TRBD1
TGTGCCAGCAGTTTATTGACAGGGGGCTCCTACAATGAGCAGTTCTTC
CASSLLTGGSYNEQFF
>TRBJ2-3|TRBV23-1|-|-
TGCGCCAGCAGTCAACCGGCATCTTCTTCGGGAAGAGGGCAGTATTTT
CASSQPASSSGRGQYF